A selection of T cell receptor beta chains follows, all from one sample in a study of T cell responses to AZD1222 COVID-19 vaccine. The protocol was immunoSEQ multiplex PCR, while the TCRdb copy is restricted to in-frame clones and leaves out a portion. The data contain about 120,000 clones, roughly 90% of them singletons. The starting material was peripheral blood, obtained on day 0 of AZD1222 vaccination. The receptors here all came from an adult in good health. Each CDR3 is given with its conserved first and last residue. Each record gives: V gene, clone size, D gene, J gene, CDR3 DNA, CDR3 protein. A D gene is named only where the DNA matches it firmly. The size of a clone is reported for some rows only, either as once, few or many, or as a class for expanded clones.

v_gene: TRBV19; abundance: .; d_gene: .; j_gene: TRBJ1-2; CDR3nt: TGTGCCAGTAGTGTTAACTATGGCTACACCTTC; CDR3aa: CASSVNYGYTF
v_gene: TRBV4-3; abundance: .; d_gene: .; j_gene: TRBJ1-1; CDR3nt: TGCGCCAGCAGCCAATGGGACGTGGGAAACACTGAAGCTTTCTTT; CDR3aa: CASSQWDVGNTEAFF
v_gene: TRBV7-3; abundance: .; d_gene: .; j_gene: TRBJ2-3; CDR3nt: TGTGCCAGCAGCTTAACCCTGGGACATCGGGATACGCAGTATTTT; CDR3aa: CASSLTLGHRDTQYF
v_gene: TRBV4-3; abundance: .; d_gene: .; j_gene: TRBJ2-7; CDR3nt: TGCGCCAGCAGCCAAGAGGCGGCCTCCTACGAGCAGTACTTC; CDR3aa: CASSQEAASYEQYF
v_gene: TRBV6-5; abundance: .; d_gene: .; j_gene: TRBJ2-7; CDR3nt: TGTGCCAGCAGTTACGCAGACCGCTACGAGCAGTACTTC; CDR3aa: CASSYADRYEQYF
v_gene: TRBV9; abundance: once; d_gene: .; j_gene: TRBJ1-2; CDR3nt: TGTGCCAGCAGCGTAGCTGGGGCAGGGACTCCTAACTATGGCTACACCTTC; CDR3aa: CASSVAGAGTPNYGYTF
v_gene: TRBV7-6; abundance: .; d_gene: TRBD1; j_gene: TRBJ1-2; CDR3nt: TGTGCCAGCAGCCTTAGGACAGGGACTAACTATGGCTACACCTTC; CDR3aa: CASSLRTGTNYGYTF
v_gene: TRBV4-3; abundance: .; d_gene: .; j_gene: TRBJ1-4; CDR3nt: TGCGCCAGCAGCCAAGACCCGGGAGGGGAAATTGCAACTAATGAAAAACTGTTTTTT; CDR3aa: CASSQDPGGEIATNEKLFF
v_gene: TRBV7-3; abundance: .; d_gene: .; j_gene: TRBJ2-7; CDR3nt: TGTGCCAGCAGCTTAACGTCCTCCTACGAGCAGTACTTC; CDR3aa: CASSLTSSYEQYF
v_gene: TRBV6-2/TRBV6-3; abundance: .; d_gene: .; j_gene: TRBJ1-3; CDR3nt: TGTGCCAGCAGTTATGGAGGTTCTGGAAACACCATATATTTT; CDR3aa: CASSYGGSGNTIYF
v_gene: TRBV13; abundance: .; d_gene: .; j_gene: TRBJ1-1; CDR3nt: TGTGCCAGCAGCTTAGGTCCACTCATGAACACTGAAGCTTTCTTT; CDR3aa: CASSLGPLMNTEAFF